These T cell receptor beta chains were read from a single sample in a study of T cell clones after liver transplantation. Method: immunoSEQ multiplex PCR; TCRdb's copy keeps in-frame clones and lacks some. Of just over 60,000 clones in the sample, 71% were seen once. The sequenced sample was CD4+ T cells from blood, obtained before liver transplant. These receptors originate from a human donor who received a liver transplant. Both conserved end residues are part of each CDR3. A D gene is named only where the DNA matches it firmly. A row's size may be missing; if present it is once, few, many or a size class.

abundance,d_gene,v_gene,j_gene,CDR3aa,CDR3nt
-,TRBD1,TRBV10-3,TRBJ1-5,CAISERGQGDQPQHF,TGTGCCATCAGTGAGAGAGGACAGGGGGATCAGCCCCAGCATTTT
once,-,TRBV6-5,TRBJ1-2,CATSPSTVYGYTF,TGTGCCACCTCCCCTAGCACCGTCTATGGCTACACCTTC
-,TRBD2,TRBV10-1,TRBJ2-3,CASTGGGPTDTQYF,TGCGCCAGCACCGGCGGGGGGCCCACAGATACGCAGTATTTT
-,TRBD1,TRBV19,TRBJ1-5,CASRRQGASNQPQHF,TGTGCCAGTAGAAGACAGGGGGCCTCTAATCAGCCCCAGCATTTT
-,-,TRBV5-1,TRBJ2-1,CASSSPPGVSYNEQFF,TGCGCCAGCAGCTCCCCCCCGGGGGTTTCCTACAATGAGCAGTTCTTC
-,-,TRBV12-5,TRBJ2-2,CASGVDRKDTGELFF,TGTGCTAGTGGTGTGGACAGAAAGGACACCGGGGAGCTGTTTTTT
-,-,TRBV28,TRBJ1-2,CACFPAGGYGYTF,TGTGCCTGTTTTCCGGCGGGAGGCTATGGCTACACCTTC
-,TRBD1,TRBV27,TRBJ1-1,CASSLGQGDGEAFF,TGTGCCAGCAGTTTAGGACAGGGCGATGGTGAAGCTTTCTTT
-,TRBD2,TRBV27,TRBJ2-5,CASSSKALAGGQRETQYF,TGTGCCAGCAGTTCTAAGGCCCTAGCGGGGGGGCAGCGAGAGACCCAGTACTTC
many,TRBD1,TRBV6-6,TRBJ1-2,CASSYGTDRGYGYTF,TGTGCCAGCAGTTACGGGACCGACAGGGGCTATGGCTACACCTTC
-,-,TRBV7-2,TRBJ2-2,CASSSPRTGELFF,TGTGCCAGCAGCTCCCCCCGGACCGGGGAGCTGTTTTTT